Listed below are T cell receptor beta chains from one sample, sequenced in a study of blood T cells in healthy people across ages. TCRdb independently ran MiXCR on the 5' RACE reads; one entry per CDR3 protein. The sample lists approximately 290,000 distinct CDR3 sequences, 25% to 30% occurring once. Sequences were obtained from blood. These TCRs come from a woman in her 70s in good health. The CDR3 runs from the conserved cysteine through the conserved F or W. The D gene is left open where the match is weak. Some rows have no size entry. The others give once, few or many, or a class for an expanded clone.

d_call | j_call | v_call | clone_size | cdr3_nt | cdr3_aa
- | TRBJ1-1 | TRBV6-5 | - | TGTGCCAGCACCCCCGGGGGAATGAACACTGAAGCTTTCTTT | CASTPGGMNTEAFF
TRBD1 | TRBJ1-5 | TRBV10-3 | - | TGTGCCACCTTGGAACCGGGACAGGGGGATCAGCCCCAGCATTTT | CATLEPGQGDQPQHF
- | TRBJ2-7 | TRBV10-3 | - | TGTGCCATCAGTGAGTCTAGGCCAGGGAGTGACGAGCAGTACTTC | CAISESRPGSDEQYF
- | TRBJ1-1 | TRBV7-3 | - | TGTGCCAGCGGCTTAGGGGGTCTCGACTATGCTGAAGCTTTCTTT | CASGLGGLDYAEAFF
- | TRBJ1-1 | TRBV20-1 | - | TGCAGTGCTAGAGATCAAGGGGTCACTGAAGCTTTCTTT | CSARDQGVTEAFF
- | TRBJ2-3 | TRBV7-3 | - | TGTGCCAGCAGCTCCCTTCCTAGCACAGATACGCAGTATTTT | CASSSLPSTDTQYF
- | TRBJ1-1 | TRBV6-6 | many | TGTGCCAGCAGTAGACCGACAGGAAAAGGGACTGAAGCTTTCTTT | CASSRPTGKGTEAFF
- | TRBJ2-5 | TRBV11-2 | - | TGTGCCAGCATCCTGTATGGGAAGGGGGAGACCCAGTACTTC | CASILYGKGETQYF
- | TRBJ2-7 | TRBV7-2 | many | TGTGCCAGCAGCCCCTTTCGGGTCTCCTACGAGCAGTACTTC | CASSPFRVSYEQYF
- | TRBJ1-4 | TRBV19 | few | TGTGCCAGTAGTCTGGGCCTCAATGGAGAAAAACTGTTTTTT | CASSLGLNGEKLFF
TRBD1 | TRBJ2-1 | TRBV5-1 | many | TGCGCCAGCAGGGATCGGACAGGAAAGAACAATGAGCAGTTCTTC | CASRDRTGKNNEQFF
- | TRBJ1-4 | TRBV9 | - | TGTGCCAGCAGCGTAGGGTTAAGTGCAACTAATGAAAAACTGTTTTTT | CASSVGLSATNEKLFF
TRBD2 | TRBJ2-1 | TRBV20-1 | few | TGCAGTGCTATAACCGGGACTAGCGGGAGGGTCAACAATGAGCAGTTCTTC | CSAITGTSGRVNNEQFF
- | TRBJ1-1 | TRBV28 | - | TGTGCCAGCAGTTCCATCGGGACTTACAGGGCTGAAGCTTTCTTT | CASSSIGTYRAEAFF
TRBD2 | TRBJ2-1 | TRBV6-2/TRBV6-3 | - | TGTGCCAGCAGTTACTCTCCAGGACTAGCGCGCGCTGAGCAGTTCTTC | CASSYSPGLARAEQFF
- | TRBJ2-5 | TRBV20-1 | - | TGCAGTGCTAGAGATGGGTGGCAAGAGACCCAGTACTTC | CSARDGWQETQYF
TRBD2 | TRBJ2-1 | TRBV5-1 | few | TGCGCCAGCAGCCCAACCCCGAAACTATACTTCGGCGGGAGTATGGGTAATGAGCAGTTCTTC | CASSPTPKLYFGGSMGNEQFF
- | TRBJ2-7 | TRBV20-1 | few | TGCAGTGCTAGTCCTGGGGGGTCCCACGAGCAGTACTTC | CSASPGGSHEQYF
TRBD1 | TRBJ2-2 | TRBV12-3/TRBV12-4 | - | TGTGCCAGCAGTCGGGACAGGGGGAACACCGGGGAGCTGTTTTTT | CASSRDRGNTGELFF
- | TRBJ2-7 | TRBV5-1 | - | TGCGCCAGCAGCTTGGCGGCACTCTCCTACGAGCAGTACTTC | CASSLAALSYEQYF
- | TRBJ2-6 | TRBV7-9 | few | TGTGCCAGCAGCGGGGCCTTCTCTGGGGCCAACGTCCTGACTTTC | CASSGAFSGANVLTF
- | TRBJ2-5 | TRBV5-1 | - | TGCGCCAGCTGCTGTTACCCCCTGTACCAAGAGACCCAGTACTTC | CASCCYPLYQETQYF
- | TRBJ2-3 | TRBV7-9 | many | TGTGCCAGCAGCTTCCCCCCTGGGCAGAACACAGATACGCAGTATTTT | CASSFPPGQNTDTQYF
TRBD2 | TRBJ2-7 | TRBV20-1 | few | TGCAGTGCTAGACCGGTATCGCGGGAGGGCCTCGAGCAGTACTTC | CSARPVSREGLEQYF
- | TRBJ1-2 | TRBV19 | - | TGTGCCAGTAGTAAAGCCGGGACGTACTATGGCTACACCTTC | CASSKAGTYYGYTF
TRBD2 | TRBJ2-1 | TRBV11-2 | - | TGTGCCAGCACCTTAGCGGGAGCAGGGGGGGACAATGAGCAGTTCTTC | CASTLAGAGGDNEQFF
- | TRBJ2-5 | TRBV27 | many | TGTGCCAGCAGCCGGAGACTAGGTGGAGAGACCCAGTACTTC | CASSRRLGGETQYF
TRBD1 | TRBJ2-7 | TRBV7-9 | - | TGTGCCAGCAGTCTAAGGACAGGTTCCAATTACGAGCAGTACTTC | CASSLRTGSNYEQYF
- | TRBJ2-7 | TRBV5-4 | few | TGTGCCAGCAGCAAAGGACAGAGAGTCGAGCAGTACTTC | CASSKGQRVEQYF
TRBD2 | TRBJ2-1 | TRBV20-1 | few | TGCAGTGCTACCCAACTCAGCGGGAGCTCCTACAATGAGCAGTTCTTC | CSATQLSGSSYNEQFF
TRBD1 | TRBJ1-1 | TRBV24-1 | few | TGTGCCACCAGTGACCGAGTGACAGGGCGCCTACACCCGAATACTGAAGCTTTCTTT | CATSDRVTGRLHPNTEAFF
- | TRBJ2-1 | TRBV5-1 | few | TGCGCCAGCAGCTTTTCTAGCGATCACGAGCAGTTCTTC | CASSFSSDHEQFF
- | TRBJ2-2 | TRBV20-1 | - | TGCAGCGCTAGAGGGACCGTACGGGGCACCGGGGAGCTGTTTTTT | CSARGTVRGTGELFF
- | TRBJ1-4 | TRBV6-1 | - | TGTGCCAGCAGTGGAGTCAGGGTGGGTAATGAAAAACTGTTTTTT | CASSGVRVGNEKLFF
- | TRBJ2-5 | TRBV7-9 | few | TGTGCCAGCAGCCACGACGAGTTTCTTTCCCAAGAGACCCAGTACTTC | CASSHDEFLSQETQYF